This T cell receptor beta chain was identified in a study of T cells after yellow fever vaccination. A single record per CDR3 protein comes from TCRdb applying MiXCR to the 5' RACE reads. Among hundreds of thousands of distinct CDR3 sequences, over 4% were seen once, and the ten largest hold around 23%. Germline-derived CDR1 and CDR2 are SGHKS and YYEKEE (reference sequence). This CDR3 comprises 15 residues. The J segment lost 4 bases and the V segment lost 1 base, leaving 7 bases of the junction unmatched. This receptor was identified in a man younger than 35 who received the YFV17D yellow fever vaccine. Sequenced material: PBMCs, taken 5 days after the yellow fever booster vaccination. The chain links TRBV5-5 to TRBJ1-2; 7 bases line up with TRBD1. This CDR3 is CASSLTRGSSYGYTF. The CDR3 DNA reads TGTGCCAGCAGCTTGACCAGGGGGTCAAGCTATGGCTACACCTTC.